This is a list of T cell receptor beta chains from one sample in a study of blood T cell repertoires in COVID-19. Libraries were prepared by immunoSEQ multiplex PCR; TCRdb keeps only in-frame clonotypes and omits some of them. The data hold some 240,000 clones, with 86% observed a single time. Sequenced input: PBMCs or T cells enriched from blood (not recorded which). Source of these receptors: a woman in her forties with acute COVID-19. Each CDR3 is given with its conserved first and last residue. Fields, in order: J gene, V gene, clone size, D gene, CDR3 length, CDR3 protein, CDR3 DNA. The D gene is left open where the match is weak. A row's size may be missing; if present it is once, few, many or a size class.

TRBJ2-5 | TRBV7-8 | NA | TRBD2 | 15 | CASSLVTGGPETQYF | TGTGCCAGCAGCTTAGTGACGGGAGGGCCCGAGACCCAGTACTTC
TRBJ2-7 | TRBV6-5 | NA | TRBD2 | 15 | CASRVTSGISYEQYF | TGTGCCAGCAGGGTGACTAGCGGGATCTCCTACGAGCAGTACTTC
TRBJ1-5 | TRBV21-1 | NA | NA | 15 | CASSKAPGSNQPQHF | TGTGCCAGCAGCAAAGCGCCCGGTAGCAATCAGCCCCAGCATTTT
TRBJ2-7 | TRBV19 | NA | NA | 16 | CASSIGTIDASYEQYF | TGTGCCAGTAGTATAGGGACTATCGACGCCTCCTACGAGCAGTACTTC
TRBJ1-3 | TRBV6-6 | NA | NA | 14 | CASRPGSSGNTIYF | TGTGCCAGCAGGCCCGGGAGCTCTGGAAACACCATATATTTT
TRBJ2-3 | TRBV4-1 | NA | NA | 16 | CASSPPDRSDTDTQYF | TGCGCCAGCAGCCCCCCCGACAGATCCGACACAGATACGCAGTATTTT
TRBJ1-1 | TRBV10-3 | NA | NA | 16 | CAISEWGGGRNTEAFF | TGTGCCATCAGTGAGTGGGGGGGCGGGAGAAACACTGAAGCTTTCTTT
TRBJ1-4 | TRBV5-1 | NA | NA | 15 | CASSPENTGGEKLFF | TGCGCCAGCAGCCCGGAAAACACCGGCGGCGAAAAACTGTTTTTT
TRBJ2-7 | TRBV5-1 | NA | NA | 14 | CASSLSLNSYEQYF | TGCGCCAGCAGCTTGTCCTTGAACAGCTACGAGCAGTACTTC
TRBJ1-1 | TRBV25-1 | NA | TRBD1 | 14 | CASIPDRASAEAFF | TGTGCCAGCATTCCCGACAGGGCTTCCGCTGAAGCTTTCTTT
TRBJ2-5 | TRBV2 | NA | NA | 13 | CASTELRSETQYF | TGTGCCAGCACGGAACTACGCTCAGAGACCCAGTACTTC
TRBJ2-3 | TRBV21-1 | once | NA | 19 | CASSTTKGQLAGVTDTQYF | TGTGCCAGCAGCACAACAAAGGGGCAACTAGCGGGAGTCACAGATACGCAGTATTTT
TRBJ2-3 | TRBV5-6 | NA | NA | 14 | CASSFFVSTDTQYF | TGTGCCAGCAGCTTTTTCGTCAGCACAGATACGCAGTATTTT
TRBJ2-3 | TRBV19 | NA | NA | 14 | CASSIGRTWDTQYF | TGTGCCAGTAGTATAGGTCGAACTTGGGATACGCAGTATTTT
TRBJ2-7 | TRBV9 | NA | TRBD2 | 17 | CASSVEGALAGSYEQYF | TGTGCCAGCAGCGTAGAGGGGGCCCTAGCGGGATCCTACGAGCAGTACTTC
TRBJ1-2 | TRBV29-1 | NA | NA | 12 | CSVQGTGYGYTF | TGCAGCGTGCAGGGTACGGGCTATGGCTACACCTTC
TRBJ1-2 | TRBV6-5 | NA | NA | 13 | CASSITEDDGYTF | TGTGCCAGCAGTATAACGGAGGATGATGGCTACACCTTC
TRBJ1-2 | TRBV4-2 | NA | TRBD1 | 16 | CASSQEWDREGYGYTF | TGTGCCAGCAGCCAAGAGTGGGACAGGGAAGGCTATGGCTACACCTTC
TRBJ1-5 | TRBV19 | NA | NA | 15 | CASRQQEYSNQPQHF | TGTGCCAGTAGACAACAGGAGTATAGCAATCAGCCCCAGCATTTT
TRBJ1-1 | TRBV2 | NA | TRBD1 | 12 | CASINLGTEAFF | TGTGCCAGCATTAATCTGGGGACAGAGGCTTTCTTT
TRBJ2-7 | TRBV30 | NA | NA | 11 | CAWSVQYEQYF | TGTGCCTGGAGTGTACAATACGAGCAGTACTTC
TRBJ2-7 | TRBV11-3 | NA | NA | 14 | CASSLDGVPREQYF | TGTGCCAGCAGCTTAGACGGTGTCCCTAGGGAGCAGTACTTC
TRBJ2-3 | TRBV3-1/TRBV3-2 | NA | NA | 17 | CASSQGLGQAGTDTQYF | TGTGCCAGCAGCCAGGGACTCGGGCAAGCGGGTACAGATACGCAGTATTTT
TRBJ1-3 | TRBV11-2 | NA | TRBD1 | 16 | CASSFRGTGSGNTIYF | TGTGCCAGCAGCTTTAGAGGGACAGGGTCTGGAAACACCATATATTTT
TRBJ1-6 | TRBV6-5 | NA | TRBD1 | 15 | CASSYSRTGNSPLHF | TGTGCCAGCAGTTACTCACGGACAGGGAATTCACCCCTCCACTTT
TRBJ1-2 | TRBV5-6 | NA | NA | 16 | CASSLRVTNNDYGYTF | TGTGCCAGCAGCTTACGTGTGACAAATAACGACTATGGCTACACCTTC
TRBJ1-2 | TRBV5-6 | NA | NA | 13 | CASTRRGRYGYTF | TGTGCCAGCACCAGGCGGGGGAGGTATGGCTACACCTTC
TRBJ2-7 | TRBV2 | NA | NA | 16 | CASSEDGGRSSYEQYF | TGTGCCAGCAGTGAAGACGGAGGGCGGTCTTCCTACGAGCAGTACTTC
TRBJ1-2 | TRBV27 | NA | NA | 12 | CASSSTGTGYTF | TGTGCCAGCAGTTCTACAGGGACTGGCTACACCTTC
TRBJ1-2 | TRBV27 | NA | NA | 13 | CASSSVLNYGYTF | TGTGCCAGCAGTTCAGTCCTTAACTATGGCTACACCTTC
TRBJ2-3 | TRBV4-1 | NA | TRBD1 | 17 | CASSHTVTGPATDTQYF | TGCGCCAGCAGCCACACGGTGACAGGGCCCGCGACAGATACGCAGTATTTT
TRBJ2-7 | TRBV7-9 | NA | NA | 15 | CASSPGLLSPYEQYF | TGTGCCAGCAGCCCCGGCCTACTAAGCCCCTACGAGCAGTACTTC
TRBJ1-5 | TRBV19 | NA | NA | 16 | CASSTTDTLRNQPQHF | TGTGCCAGTAGTACCACGGACACTCTTAGGAATCAGCCCCAGCATTTT
TRBJ2-5 | TRBV5-8 | NA | NA | 14 | CASTPEGGRETQYF | TGTGCCAGCACCCCCGAGGGTGGGAGGGAGACCCAGTACTTC
TRBJ1-1 | TRBV29-1 | NA | TRBD1 | 13 | CSVMTGRNTEAFF | TGCAGCGTGATGACAGGGAGGAACACTGAAGCTTTCTTT
TRBJ2-1 | TRBV14 | NA | TRBD2 | 15 | CASSGAGAEHNEQFF | TGTGCCAGCAGTGGAGCGGGGGCGGAGCACAATGAGCAGTTCTTC
TRBJ1-2 | TRBV28 | NA | NA | 15 | CASSSGNTGIDGYTF | TGTGCCAGCAGTTCGGGAAACACAGGGATCGATGGCTACACCTTC
TRBJ2-5 | TRBV25-1 | NA | NA | 15 | CASSPLGDGGETQYF | TGTGCCAGCAGCCCCTTAGGCGACGGGGGAGAGACCCAGTACTTC
TRBJ2-7 | TRBV11-3 | NA | NA | 15 | CASSLERDFTYEQYF | TGTGCCAGCAGCTTAGAACGGGACTTCACCTACGAGCAGTACTTC
TRBJ1-5 | TRBV6-1 | NA | NA | 17 | CASSEAGLGGAGQPQHF | TGTGCCAGCAGTGAAGCGGGGTTGGGGGGGGCTGGACAGCCCCAGCATTTT
TRBJ2-1 | TRBV7-3 | NA | NA | 17 | CASSLLPAGSPENEQFF | TGTGCCAGCAGCTTACTTCCAGCGGGTTCGCCGGAGAATGAGCAGTTCTTC
TRBJ2-3 | TRBV30 | NA | NA | 13 | CAWSATSTGTQYF | TGTGCCTGGAGTGCCACTTCGACGGGTACGCAGTATTTT
TRBJ2-3 | TRBV6-1 | NA | TRBD2 | 17 | CASSAPLAGGFTDTQYF | TGTGCCAGCAGTGCCCCCCTAGCGGGAGGGTTCACCGATACGCAGTATTTT
TRBJ2-3 | TRBV7-8 | NA | TRBD2 | 17 | CASRPGGFGTSTDTQYF | TGTGCCAGCAGACCGGGGGGGTTTGGCACCAGCACAGATACGCAGTATTTT
TRBJ2-2 | TRBV3-1/TRBV3-2 | NA | NA | 17 | CASSRSRDLANTGELFF | TGTGCCAGCAGCCGCAGCCGGGACTTGGCGAACACCGGGGAGCTGTTTTTT
TRBJ2-3 | TRBV15 | NA | NA | 15 | CATSRGSGNTDTQYF | TGTGCCACCAGCAGAGGGAGCGGAAACACAGATACGCAGTATTTT
TRBJ2-5 | TRBV6-5 | NA | TRBD1 | 15 | CASSQTDRGRETQYF | TGTGCCAGCAGTCAAACGGACAGGGGGCGTGAGACCCAGTACTTC
TRBJ2-1 | TRBV7-8 | NA | NA | 20 | CASSPPLREKGTNHYNEQFF | TGTGCCAGCAGCCCGCCCCTTCGGGAGAAAGGGACCAATCACTACAATGAGCAGTTCTTC
TRBJ1-5 | TRBV12-5 | NA | TRBD1 | 14 | CASGSQGEYQPQHF | TGTGCTAGTGGCTCGCAGGGGGAATATCAGCCCCAGCATTTT
TRBJ2-1 | TRBV30 | NA | TRBD2 | 15 | CAWSLSGGVYNEQFF | TGTGCCTGGAGTTTAAGCGGGGGGGTCTACAATGAGCAGTTCTTC
TRBJ1-1 | TRBV4-1 | NA | NA | 14 | CASSQDGRGTEAFF | TGCGCCAGCAGCCAAGACGGCCGGGGCACTGAAGCTTTCTTT
TRBJ1-1 | TRBV19 | once | TRBD1 | 16 | CASSIPDRGGLTEAFF | TGTGCCAGTAGTATCCCAGACAGGGGCGGATTAACTGAAGCTTTCTTT
TRBJ1-1 | TRBV2 | few | TRBD1 | 13 | CASSEDRATEAFF | TGTGCCAGCAGCGAGGACAGGGCGACTGAAGCTTTCTTT
TRBJ1-1 | TRBV3-1/TRBV3-2 | NA | NA | 13 | CASSQDEITEAFF | TGTGCCAGCAGCCAAGATGAGATCACTGAAGCTTTCTTT
TRBJ2-3 | TRBV19 | NA | TRBD2 | 14 | CASRGLAGRNTQYF | TGTGCCAGTAGGGGTCTAGCGGGACGGAATACGCAGTATTTT
TRBJ1-1 | TRBV7-3 | NA | NA | 14 | CASSLQGADTEAFF | TGTGCCAGCAGCTTACAAGGGGCGGACACTGAAGCTTTCTTT
TRBJ2-7 | TRBV6-5 | once | NA | 11 | CASSTRDEQYF | TGTGCCAGCAGTACTCGGGACGAGCAGTACTTC
TRBJ2-1 | TRBV2 | few | NA | 14 | CASSRTTLWNEQFF | TGTGCCAGCAGTAGGACTACCCTCTGGAATGAGCAGTTCTTC
TRBJ2-7 | TRBV23-1 | NA | TRBD1 | 16 | CASSPPQWDSPYEQYF | TGCGCCAGCAGTCCCCCCCAGTGGGACAGTCCCTACGAGCAGTACTTC